One sample yielded the 20 T cell receptor beta chains listed below, sequenced in a study of T cell changes during pregnancy in multiple sclerosis. Clones were sequenced by immunoSEQ multiplex PCR, and TCRdb holds only the in-frame ones, with some missing. The table lists 36,000 or so clones, more than 70% of them singletons. The material sequenced was CD4+ T cells from peripheral blood mononuclear cells, taken in the first trimester of pregnancy. Source of these receptors: a female donor with multiple sclerosis, enrolled in a pregnancy study.

V is TRBV19 and J is TRBJ1-3; 8 bases map to TRBD1. This CDR3 spans 15 amino acids. V lost 7 bases, J lost 2 bases, and 7 bases stayed unmatched. Germline assignment: CDR1 LNHDA and CDR2 SQIVND (reference sequence). The CDR3 loop reads CASTHPDRAGNTIYF. The CDR3 DNA reads TGTGCCAGTACCCATCCGGACAGGGCTGGAAACACCATATATTTT.

This clone showed up just once. The chain uses TRBV7-2 and TRBJ2-2; 11 nucleotides line up with TRBD2. In germline, CDR1 is SGHTA, CDR2 FQGNSA. The trim removed 4 bases at V and 7 bases at J, leaving 8 bases unmatched. This CDR3 contains 16 residues. CDR3 coding DNA: TGTGCCAGCAGCTCTTATAGCGGGGGGGCCGGCGGGGAGCTGTTTTTT. It yields the protein CASSSYSGGAGGELFF.

The rearrangement uses TRBV13 and TRBJ2-5, with a possible D match to TRBD2 (6 bases). CDR1 is PRHDT, CDR2 FYEKMQ, per germline (reference sequence). This CDR3 is 17 amino acids long. Trimming took 4 bases from V and 5 from J, leaving 23 bases between them. CDR3: CASSSRAGGVVGETQYF. The CDR3 bases are TGTGCCAGCAGCTCGCGGGCTGGCGGGGTCGTAGGGGAGACCCAGTACTTC.

The DNA for the CDR3 is TGTGCCAGCAGCCCGGACAGGGACTCTGGAAACACCATATATTTT. It yields the protein CASSPDRDSGNTIYF. The V call is TRBV27, the J call TRBJ1-3; 8 bases are a match to TRBD1. The CDR3 consists of 15 residues. After removal of 6 bases from V and 0 bases from J, the junction contained 4 bases not matched to a gene. From germline, CDR1 is MNHEY and CDR2 SMNVEV (reference sequence).

This clone was recorded once. The V call is TRBV4-2, the J call TRBJ1-1; tentative D call: TRBD1 (5 bases). Germline-derived CDR1 and CDR2 are LGHNA and YNFKEQ. V lost 5 bases to trimming and J lost 4 bases, with 14 bases between them. The CDR3 runs to 14 residues. The CDR3 is CASSGFRGSTEAFF. Here the CDR3 DNA reads TGTGCCAGCAGCGGGTTCCGGGGGTCCACTGAAGCTTTCTTT.

The rearrangement links TRBV15 to TRBJ2-1; 7 bases align to TRBD2. The CDR3 is made up of 15 amino acids. Germline-derived CDR1 and CDR2 are LNHNV and YYDKDF (reference sequence). V shed 0 bases, J shed 7 bases, and the junction held 6 bases outside the gene matches. The CDR3 sequence: CATSREWEGQNEQFF. CDR3 nucleotide sequence: TGTGCCACCAGCAGAGAGTGGGAGGGCCAGAATGAGCAGTTCTTC.

The chain is built from TRBV18 and TRBJ1-1, with 9 bases identical to TRBD1. Germline CDR1 is KGHSH and CDR2 is LQKENI. The CDR3 is 15 residues long. Losses at the gene ends were 4 bases for V and 5 bases for J; bases not matched to a gene: 8. CDR3 residues: CASSLSGQGGTEAFF. The CDR3, as DNA: TGTGCCAGCTCACTCTCGGGACAGGGAGGAACTGAAGCTTTCTTT.

The chain links TRBV6-5 to TRBJ2-3; D remains unclear. The CDR3 has 11 residues. The V and J ends lost 5 bases and 9 bases respectively, with 9 bases between them. Germline V gene lookup returns CDR1 MNHEY and CDR2 SVGAGI. The CDR3 sequence is CASSGRGTQYF. Written as DNA, the CDR3 is TGTGCCAGCAGTGGCCGAGGAACGCAGTATTTT.

The rearrangement links TRBV5-1 to TRBJ2-5, with D perhaps TRBD1 (6 bases). The V gene lost 3 bases and the J gene lost 3 bases, with 9 bases spanning the gap. CDR1 and CDR2 (germline): SGHRS, YFSETQ. This CDR3 is 13 amino acids long. Here the CDR3 reads CASSSNREETQYF. CDR3 nucleotides: TGCGCCAGCAGCTCCAACAGGGAAGAGACCCAGTACTTC.

The chain joins TRBV7-3 to TRBJ2-1, with D possibly matching TRBD2 (6 bases). Trimming cost V 5 bases and J 3 bases, with 14 bases left between them. Germline CDR1 reads SGHTA; CDR2 reads FQGTGA. This CDR3 is built from 15 residues. For the CDR3, the DNA is TGTGCCAGCAGCCCCCAGCGGCGGGACTACAATGAGCAGTTCTTC. It specifies CASSPQRRDYNEQFF.

V gene TRBV5-1 combines with J gene TRBJ2-2; 9 bases map to TRBD1. Germline CDR1 is SGHRS and CDR2 is YFSETQ. Trimming took 4 bases from V and 7 from J; bases not matched to a gene: 5. The CDR3 totals 14 residues. CDR3 residues: CASSPRQGGGELFF. The CDR3 DNA follows: TGCGCCAGCAGCCCTAGACAGGGGGGCGGGGAGCTGTTTTTT.

This clone has more than one count but fewer than ten. The chain couples TRBV9 to TRBJ2-7; weak D call: TRBD2 (5 bases). The CDR3 totals 14 residues. The germline V gene encodes CDR1 SGDLS and CDR2 YYNGEE. The V end lost 4 bases, the J end lost 2 bases, and 13 bases lay between the germline ends. The CDR3 protein is CASSPVLEAYEQYF. CDR3 sequence (DNA): TGTGCCAGCAGCCCGGTTCTGGAGGCCTACGAGCAGTACTTC.

Comment on this clone: At the DNA level, this CDR3 is encoded by other sequences in the same sample as well. The genes are TRBV2 and TRBJ2-5; 8 nucleotides agree with TRBD2. CDR1 and CDR2 from the germline V gene are SNHLY and FYNNEI. Germline trimming cut 6 bases from V and 3 bases from J; bases unmatched to any gene: 6. The CDR3 spans 14 residues. CDR3 sequence: CASSGSGSKETQYF. CDR3 nucleotides: TGTGCCAGCAGCGGCAGCGGGAGTAAAGAGACCCAGTACTTC.

The rearrangement joins TRBV28 to TRBJ2-7; 8 bases align to TRBD2. Germline CDR1 is MDHEN and CDR2 is SYDVKM. CDR3 size: 16 residues. V lost 5 bases, J lost 0 bases, and 9 bases stayed unmatched. CDR3 DNA sequence: TGTGCCAGCAGTACTCTCGGGGGGGGTTTCTCCTACGAGCAGTACTTC. As protein: CASSTLGGGFSYEQYF.

The CDR3: CASSRGQGAGDTQYF. DNA of the CDR3: TGTGCCAGCAGCCGGGGACAGGGGGCAGGGGATACGCAGTATTTT. The V gene is TRBV7-6, the J gene TRBJ2-3; 12 bases map to TRBD1. This CDR3 region has 15 residues. Germline CDR1 is SGHVS and CDR2 is FNYEAQ. With V trimmed by 5 bases and J by 6 bases, 6 bases remained unmatched. Based on the CDR3 plus reference TRBV7-6 and TRBJ2-3, the full variable domain is GAGVSQSPRYKVTKRGQDVALRCDPISGHVSLYWYRQALGQGPEFLTYFNYEAQQDKSGLPNDRFSAERPEGSISTLTIQRTEQRDSAMYRCASSRGQGAGDTQYFGPGTRLTVL.

The gene calls are TRBV23-1 and TRBJ1-1, with D uncertain. TRBV23-1 is identified as an open reading frame with a role that is uncertain. The CDR3 has 15 residues. With 3 bases removed from V and 1 base from J, the gap between germline ends came to 12 bases. CDR3 DNA sequence: TGCGCCAGCAGTCAGGGGAGGTGCCCGAACACTGAAGCTTTCTTT. Translated: CASSQGRCPNTEAFF.

The chain is built from TRBV27 and TRBJ1-2, with 8 nucleotides matching TRBD1. Germline assignment: CDR1 MNHEY and CDR2 SMNVEV (reference sequence). This CDR3 is built from 17 residues. J lost 2 bases, V lost 5 bases, and 13 bases had no gene match. CDR3 sequence: CASSPIDRGSTNYGYTF. The CDR3 DNA is TGTGCCAGCAGTCCTATAGACAGGGGAAGTACCAACTATGGCTACACCTTC.

The chain couples TRBV10-3 to TRBJ1-1; a weak D match, TRBD1 (6 bases). With 7 bases removed from V and 4 bases from J, the gap between germline ends came to 16 bases. The CDR3 has 14 residues. Germline V gives CDR1 ENHRY, CDR2 SYGVKD. The CDR3 sequence: CAITGVESGTEAFF. The DNA of the CDR3 is TGTGCCATCACAGGGGTAGAGAGCGGCACTGAAGCTTTCTTT.

This rearrangement joins TRBV11-2 to TRBJ1-3; 7 bases fit TRBD1. This CDR3 has 14 amino acids. Unmatched junction bases numbered 3, after V lost 3 bases and J lost 4 bases. Germline V CDR1 and CDR2: SGHAT, FQNNGV. For the CDR3, the DNA is TGTGCCAGCAGCTTCTTGGACAGGGGAAACACCATATATTTT. It codes for CASSFLDRGNTIYF.

This chain connects TRBV28 to TRBJ2-7; no clear D. Trimming shortened V by 1 base and J by 0 bases, and 10 bases separated the two germline ends. The CDR3 runs to 15 residues. CDR1 and CDR2 from the germline V gene are MDHEN and SYDVKM. The CDR3 nucleotides are TGTGCCAGCAGTTTATCCAGGCCACCCTCCTACGAGCAGTACTTC. Translated: CASSLSRPPSYEQYF.